Listed below are T cell receptor beta chains from one sample, sequenced in a study of blood T cell repertoires in COVID-19. Profiling relied on immunoSEQ multiplex PCR, and the TCRdb table lists in-frame clones only, not all of them. The sample carries fewer than 120,000 clones, 60% to 80% recorded once. Sequenced input: peripheral blood. These receptors were collected from a woman aged 80 or over with active or convalescent COVID-19. CDR3s include the opening cysteine and the closing phenylalanine or tryptophan. The D gene is left open where the match is weak. Not every row has a clone size; where given, it reads once, few, many or a size class.

j_gene	v_gene	d_gene	abundance	CDR3nt	CDR3aa
TRBJ2-5	TRBV7-9	NA	NA	TGTGCCAGCAACTATATGGGCGGGGCCGAAGAGACCCAGTACTTC	CASNYMGGAEETQYF
TRBJ2-2	TRBV7-6	NA	once	TGTGCCAGCAGCTTAGTACAGCTCGCGAACACCGGGGAGCTGTTTTTT	CASSLVQLANTGELFF
TRBJ1-1	TRBV30	NA	NA	TGTGCCTTCAACAAAGGACAGTTGAACACTGAAGCTTTCTTT	CAFNKGQLNTEAFF
TRBJ2-1	TRBV2	TRBD1	NA	TGTGCCAGCAGACCACAGGGGAATGAGCAGTTCTTC	CASRPQGNEQFF
TRBJ1-2	TRBV28	NA	NA	TGTGCCAGCAGTTTAAATCCAGGGAATGGCTACACCTTC	CASSLNPGNGYTF
TRBJ2-2	TRBV2	NA	NA	TGTGCCAGCAGTGAAGCCGGGGGTATCGGGGAGCTGTTTTTT	CASSEAGGIGELFF
TRBJ2-3	TRBV24-1	TRBD2	NA	TGTGCCACCAGTGATTTCCAAATAGCGGGAGTGGCTGGGGATACGCAGTATTTT	CATSDFQIAGVAGDTQYF
TRBJ1-6	TRBV7-9	NA	once	TGTGCCAGCAGCTTAGCGGGAAGGGGTTCACCCCTCCACTTT	CASSLAGRGSPLHF
TRBJ2-1	TRBV7-2	NA	NA	TGTGCCAGCAGCTTAGGTACCAACAATGAGCGGTTCTTC	CASSLGTNNERFF
TRBJ1-2	TRBV19	NA	NA	TGTGCCAGTAGTATGGGCAGTCGCTATGGCTACACCTTC	CASSMGSRYGYTF
TRBJ2-7	TRBV11-2	TRBD1	NA	TGTGCCAGCAGCTTAGTGGGGCAGGGGGTTGGAGACTTC	CASSLVGQGVGDF
TRBJ1-1	TRBV11-2	NA	NA	TGTGCCAGCAGCTTTAGTGAGAACACTGAAGCTTTCTTT	CASSFSENTEAFF
TRBJ1-3	TRBV5-1	TRBD1	many	TGCGCCAGCAGCTTTGGACCCGCAGGGGGATCTGGAAACACCATATATTTT	CASSFGPAGGSGNTIYF
TRBJ1-4	TRBV7-9	TRBD1	NA	TGTGCCAGCAGCCATCGGACAGGGGTTGAAAAACTGTTTTTT	CASSHRTGVEKLFF
TRBJ2-7	TRBV5-1	TRBD2	once	TGCGCCAGCAGCTTCGGGGGGAGCGGGACCTACGAGCAGTACTTC	CASSFGGSGTYEQYF
TRBJ2-7	TRBV19	TRBD2	NA	TGTGCCAGTAGTATTACTAGCGCACGACTCCACGAGCAGTACTTC	CASSITSARLHEQYF
TRBJ2-7	TRBV5-4	TRBD2	NA	TGTGCCAGCAGCTTGGGTGCGGGAGGCTCCTACGAGCAGTACTTC	CASSLGAGGSYEQYF
TRBJ1-5	TRBV3-1/TRBV3-2	NA	NA	TGTGCCAGCAGCCAAGACACCAGATTGCCCCAGCATTTT	CASSQDTRLPQHF
TRBJ1-1	TRBV24-1	NA	once	TGTGCCACCAGTGATAGTGGGGGCAAAGCTTTCTTT	CATSDSGGKAFF
TRBJ2-2	TRBV3-1/TRBV3-2	NA	NA	TGTGCCAGCAGCCAAGGGTCTCCGGAGGGTGACACCGGGGAGCTGTTTTTT	CASSQGSPEGDTGELFF
TRBJ2-1	TRBV7-3	TRBD1	NA	TGTGCCAGCAGCTTTGACAGGGCCTCCTACAATGAGCAGTTCTTC	CASSFDRASYNEQFF
TRBJ1-5	TRBV10-3	NA	NA	TGTGCCATCAGTGGCCACCCCGGGGATAGCAATCAGCCCCAGCATTTT	CAISGHPGDSNQPQHF
TRBJ2-3	TRBV2	NA	NA	TGTGCCAGCAGAGAGAATAGGGGGGGGCACACAGATACGCAGTATTTT	CASRENRGGHTDTQYF
TRBJ1-3	TRBV5-1	TRBD1	NA	TGCGCCAGCAGCGCGAACAGGGGTTCTGGAAACACCATATATTTT	CASSANRGSGNTIYF
TRBJ1-2	TRBV20-1	NA	NA	TGCAGTGCTATAGGGGACTATGGCTACACCTTC	CSAIGDYGYTF
TRBJ2-1	TRBV7-2	NA	NA	TGTGCCAGCAGCTTACAGGCGCGGGGGCATGAGCAGTTCTTC	CASSLQARGHEQFF
TRBJ2-3	TRBV9	NA	NA	TGTGCCAGCAGCGTATCGGGGTACACAGATACGCAGTATTTT	CASSVSGYTDTQYF
TRBJ2-6	TRBV29-1	TRBD1	NA	TGCAGCGTTACAGGGGGCTCTGGGGCCAACGTCCTGACTTTC	CSVTGGSGANVLTF
TRBJ2-5	TRBV29-1	TRBD2	NA	TGCAGCGTTGAAGATTGGGAGACTAGCGGGAGAAAGACCCAGTACTTC	CSVEDWETSGRKTQYF
TRBJ1-2	TRBV2	TRBD1	NA	TGTGCCAGCAGTTCCGGGACAGGTAACGGCTACACCTTC	CASSSGTGNGYTF
TRBJ2-3	TRBV7-9	TRBD2	NA	TGTGCCAGCAGCCGAAACGGACTAGGGGCAGATACGCAGTATTTT	CASSRNGLGADTQYF
TRBJ1-6	TRBV27	NA	NA	TGTGCCAGCAGTTTATCGGGGCTCAATTCACCCCTCCACTTT	CASSLSGLNSPLHF
TRBJ2-3	TRBV7-2	TRBD1	NA	TGTGCCAGCAGCTCGGACAGGGGGCGAGATACGCAGTATTTT	CASSSDRGRDTQYF
TRBJ1-1	TRBV28	NA	NA	TGTGCCAGCAGTTTTGCGGGGGGCACTGAAGCTTTCTTT	CASSFAGGTEAFF
TRBJ1-6	TRBV27	TRBD1	few	TGTGCCAGCCAAGACAGGGAGATGGAAGAAGTTTCACCCCTCCACTTT	CASQDREMEEVSPLHF
TRBJ2-5	TRBV7-6	NA	NA	TGTGCCAGCAGCCCTAGCGTCTCTCAAGAGACCCAGTACTTC	CASSPSVSQETQYF
TRBJ1-6	TRBV7-3	TRBD1	NA	TGTGCCAGCAGCCTAACGGGGGACAGGGTTAGCTCACCCCTCCACTTT	CASSLTGDRVSSPLHF
TRBJ2-7	TRBV2	NA	NA	TGTGCCACAGGGGCAGGGAGCGACTACGAGCAGTACTTC	CATGAGSDYEQYF
TRBJ1-2	TRBV7-2	NA	few	TGTGCCAGCAGCCCCTCGACAGCCGGTGGAAGCTACACCTTC	CASSPSTAGGSYTF
TRBJ1-1	TRBV19	NA	NA	TGTGCCAGTAGTCCGACAGGGAACACTGAAGCTTTCTTT	CASSPTGNTEAFF
TRBJ2-1	TRBV11-2	NA	NA	TGTGCCAGCAGCTTAAACCGGGATGGTGAGCAGTTCTTC	CASSLNRDGEQFF
TRBJ2-5	TRBV14	TRBD2	NA	TGTGCCAGCAGCCGACCGGGACTACCCAAGGAGACCCAGTACTTC	CASSRPGLPKETQYF
TRBJ2-7	TRBV29-1	TRBD1	NA	TGCAGCGCCTTCTCAAGAGGGGGCAGGGGAGAGCAGTACTTC	CSAFSRGGRGEQYF
TRBJ1-5	TRBV2	TRBD1	few	TGTGCCAGCAGTGAGCGGGACAGGGTCTTTATTTTT	CASSERDRVFIF
TRBJ2-1	TRBV2	NA	NA	TGTGCCAGCCGTGGGGCTATCCTCAATGAGCAGTTCTTC	CASRGAILNEQFF
TRBJ2-1	TRBV19	NA	NA	TGTGCCAGTAGGTATCAGAGCGGAGCCTACAATGAGCAGTTCTTC	CASRYQSGAYNEQFF
TRBJ1-1	TRBV27	NA	few	TGTGCCAGCGGGAGGGACGCTATCCTGGCTGAAGCTTTCTTT	CASGRDAILAEAFF
TRBJ2-7	TRBV28	NA	NA	TGTGCCACATTAAACATCGAGGCCTCCTACGAGCAGTACTTC	CATLNIEASYEQYF
TRBJ2-2	TRBV4-1	NA	NA	TGCGCCAGCAGCACCCGACAAGACACCGGGGAGCTGTTTTTT	CASSTRQDTGELFF
TRBJ1-2	TRBV24-1	NA	NA	TGTGCCACCAGTGATTCCCGGATTGGAGGACGAGGCTACACCTTC	CATSDSRIGGRGYTF
TRBJ2-3	TRBV10-3	TRBD2	once	TGTGCCATCAGTGAGTCGATAGCGGGAGAACGCACAGATACGCAGTATTTT	CAISESIAGERTDTQYF
TRBJ1-2	TRBV27	NA	NA	TGTGCCAGCAGTTCTTTTCCCCGAGCTGCGCACTATGGCTACACCTTC	CASSSFPRAAHYGYTF
TRBJ2-1	TRBV2	TRBD2	NA	TGTGCCAGCAGTACGGGACTAGGGGTCTATTTGGAGCAGTTCTTC	CASSTGLGVYLEQFF
TRBJ2-6	TRBV7-8	NA	few	TGTGCCAGCAGCCCAGTAGGGGACAACGTCCTGACTTTC	CASSPVGDNVLTF